This TCR beta chain was profiled in a study of siplizumab effects on memory and regulatory T cells. Germline assignment: CDR1 SEHNR and CDR2 FQNEAQ (reference sequence). This CDR3 contains 14 residues. J gave up 5 bases and V 3 bases, and 2 bases lay outside the gene matches. Comment on this clone: Its antigen is not known.

Around 96,000 TCR templates underwent assay in each sample. Clones were sequenced by immunoSEQ multiplex PCR, and TCRdb holds only the in-frame ones, with some missing. The sample comprises about 100,000 clones, over 90% of which are singletons, and over 1% rests with the top ten. General study points: On average, about 69% of mappable alloreactive CD4+ clones were Treg-derived under siplizumab, against about 29% in controls. The diversity of naive T cells seemed greater than that of memory cells, and their alloresponse contribution seemed major.

V gene TRBV7-9 combines with J gene TRBJ1-4; 8 bases are shared with TRBD1. The sample consisted of non-Treg CD4+ T cells sorted from blood. The receptor's source is a human donor in good health. CDR3 sequence reads: CASSFRQGNEKLFF. For the CDR3, the DNA is TGTGCCAGCAGCTTTCGACAGGGGAATGAAAAACTGTTTTTT.